The sequence of this T cell receptor beta chain was determined in a study of T cell responses to AZD1222 COVID-19 vaccine. The CDR3 spans 16 residues. CDR1 is LGHNA, CDR2 YSLEER, per germline. The V segment lost 1 base and the J segment 2 bases; nucleotides outside the gene matches: 5. Measured with immunoSEQ multiplex PCR; TCRdb has only the in-frame clones, and not every one. Of roughly 130,000 clones listed, around 91% are singletons. The genes are TRBV4-3 and TRBJ2-1; 7 positions agree with TRBD2. This sequence originates from an adult in good health. The sample here was peripheral blood, taken on day 0 of AZD1222 vaccination. The CDR3 DNA sequence: TGCGCCAGCAGCCAAGTGGGGGGAGGGCCCTACAATGAGCAGTTCTTC. This gives the protein CASSQVGGGPYNEQFF.